This T cell receptor (beta chain) was sequenced for a study of cytomegalovirus exposure and HLA in healthy donors. Study details: An analysis done earlier identified 90 million to 120 million unique TCR beta sequences from approximately 170 million T cells. Study-wide findings and caveats: Later findings reportedly placed an Asian-associated ancestry cluster below the roughly 660-donor mean for N-insertions. When analyzed later, the rates of TCR association showed variation by HLA locus, with DRB1 the most and HLA-C the fewest.

As for this clone: What it binds is unknown.

CDR1 SGHTA and CDR2 FQGNSA come from the germline V gene. CDR3 length: 15 amino acids. V was clipped by 1 base and J by 7 bases; unmatched bases: 4. PCR used 60 Vbeta primers and 13 Jbeta primers. Produced via immunoSEQ multiplex PCR; TCRdb's table is partial and in-frame only. The sample yields about 160,000 clones, roughly 80% seen once. The chain links TRBV7-2 to TRBJ2-1; 10 bases align to TRBD2. The sequenced material came from PBMCs. The receptor comes from a male donor in good health and CMV-seronegative. The CDR3 is CASSLDTSGINEQFF. The DNA for the CDR3 is TGTGCCAGCAGCTTAGACACTAGCGGGATAAATGAGCAGTTCTTC.